Sequencing of this TCR beta chain was carried out in a study of regulatory T cells in long-lasting Graves disease. The time point here: newly diagnosed GD, antithyroid drugs for less than 3 months. Preparation of the TCR library used RNA extracted from PBMCs. CDR3-region Arm-PCR and iRepertoire HTBI primers produced the TCR beta libraries. MiXCR, run by TCRdb on the multiplex PCR reads, gives a single entry per CDR3 protein. This sample has fewer than 550,000 distinct CDR3 sequences, with less than 20% found just once. Points from the study as a whole: Persistent patients shared 2,500 to 3,000 public clonotypes among themselves. Newly diagnosed patients shared fewer, at about a thousand.

The CDR3 totals 15 residues. Germline trimming cut 5 bases from V and 5 bases from J; bases unmatched to any gene: 7. This clonotype was seen many times. What it binds is not known. These data also formed part of another study, on T cells in Graves' hyperthyroidism and ophthalmopathy. From that report: Using the HTBI primer set, a first-round RT-PCR was run on the TCR CDR3.

This receptor was taken from a woman aged 18-30 years with Graves disease. The V call is TRBV12-3 or TRBV12-4, the J call TRBJ2-3, with 10 nucleotides matching TRBD1. The source material was peripheral blood mononuclear cells (PBMCs), sampled at new diagnosis, from a patient treated with antithyroid drugs. CDR3 region: CASSTRQGAGDTQYF. CDR3 DNA sequence: TGTGCCAGCAGTACTCGACAGGGGGCGGGAGATACGCAGTATTTT.